This TCR beta chain appears in the sequencing data of a study of blood T cell repertoires in COVID-19. As for the study in general: The United States, Italy and Spain provided the acute and convalescent COVID-19 samples.

Assay: immunoSEQ multiplex PCR; the TCRdb copy retains only in-frame clones and omits some. The sample shows 100,000 to 120,000 clones, approximately 82% of them seen only once. This receptor was identified in a woman older than 75 with acute or convalescent COVID-19. What was sequenced was peripheral blood.

In DNA, the CDR3 is TGCGCCAGCAGCTGGAGACAGGGAGGTACCGGGGAGCTGTTTTTT. This codes for CASSWRQGGTGELFF. This sequence joins TRBV5-1 and TRBJ2-2, with a weak D call TRBD1 (7 bases). Per germline, CDR1 SGHRS and CDR2 YFSETQ. The V and J ends lost 3 bases and 5 bases respectively, with 14 bases between them. The CDR3 spans 15 residues.